This is a list of T cell receptor beta chains from one sample in a study of OX40 agonist ivuxolimab in advanced cancers. Assay: immunoSEQ multiplex PCR; the TCRdb copy retains only in-frame clones and omits some. In the table there are approximately 56,000 clones, roughly nine tenths of which are singletons. Specimen: CD4+ or CD8+ T cells sorted from blood, collected in a trial of the OX40 agonist ivuxolimab. These receptors originate from an adult with an advanced solid tumor such as melanoma, head and neck, liver or kidney cancer. The CDR3 runs from the conserved cysteine through the conserved F or W. Fields, in order: D gene, clone size, V gene, J gene, CDR3 DNA, CDR3 protein. A D gene is named only where the DNA matches it firmly. Rows give clone size only sometimes, using once, few, many, or a class for an expanded clone.

NA,NA,TRBV6-5,TRBJ1-2,TGTGCCAGCAGATCGAGGGGACTCTATGGCTACACCTTC,CASRSRGLYGYTF
NA,NA,TRBV4-2,TRBJ1-6,TGTGCCAGCAGCCCCTACTCTGATCAGGGTATGAATTCACCCCTCCACTTT,CASSPYSDQGMNSPLHF
TRBD1,few,TRBV7-3,TRBJ1-1,TGTGCCAGCAGCCCCGCCGGGACAGGGACGGACACTGAAGCTTTCTTT,CASSPAGTGTDTEAFF
TRBD1,NA,TRBV4-1,TRBJ2-7,TGCGCCAGCAGCCCACGGACAGGGGTCAACGAGCAGTACTTC,CASSPRTGVNEQYF
NA,NA,TRBV9,TRBJ2-7,TGTGCCAGCAGCGTGGACAGCTCCTACGAGCAGTACTTC,CASSVDSSYEQYF
NA,NA,TRBV7-8,TRBJ2-3,TGTGCCAGCAGTTCTCGCCCCAGCACAGATACGCAGTATTTT,CASSSRPSTDTQYF
TRBD1,NA,TRBV5-1,TRBJ2-7,TGCGCCAGCAGCTTCGGGACAGGGCTCGACGAGCAGTACTTC,CASSFGTGLDEQYF
NA,NA,TRBV4-2,TRBJ2-7,TGTGCCAGCAGCCCGGGAATCGCCTACGAGCAGTACTTC,CASSPGIAYEQYF
NA,NA,TRBV4-1,TRBJ1-3,TGCGCCAGCAGCCAAGAACCGGGAAGCGGACTCTCTGGAAACACCATATATTTT,CASSQEPGSGLSGNTIYF
NA,NA,TRBV19,TRBJ2-6,TGTGCCAGTAGTCTAGGAGGGTCTGGGGCCAACGTCCTGACTTTC,CASSLGGSGANVLTF
NA,NA,TRBV30,TRBJ1-2,TGTGCCTGGACAAATATAAGGAGGGCCGGCTACACCTTC,CAWTNIRRAGYTF
TRBD1,NA,TRBV27,TRBJ2-7,TGTGCCAGCAGACTTACCGGGACAGCGTACGAGCAGTACTTC,CASRLTGTAYEQYF
TRBD1,NA,TRBV2,TRBJ2-7,TGTGCCAGCAGTGAACGACAGGGCTACGAGCAGTACTTC,CASSERQGYEQYF
TRBD1,NA,TRBV5-1,TRBJ1-1,TGCGCCAGCAGCTGGGGACAGGGGAACACTGAAGCTTTCTTT,CASSWGQGNTEAFF
TRBD2,NA,TRBV4-1,TRBJ2-1,TGCGCCAGCAGCCAAGATCCAAGCGGGGGACTTAATGAGCAGTTCTTC,CASSQDPSGGLNEQFF
TRBD2,NA,TRBV4-1,TRBJ2-5,TGCGCCAGCAGCCAAGAAGGCACTAGCGGCCAAGAGACCCAGTACTTC,CASSQEGTSGQETQYF
NA,NA,TRBV2,TRBJ1-3,TGTGCCTGGGATAGGAGGGAAGACGCTGGAAACACCATATATTTT,CAWDRREDAGNTIYF
NA,NA,TRBV30,TRBJ1-3,TGTGCCTGGAGTGTAGTGGTTTTCAACACCATATATTTT,CAWSVVVFNTIYF
TRBD1,NA,TRBV4-3,TRBJ2-5,TGCGCCAGCAGCCAAGGCCCCCTCGGACAGGAGCAGTACTTC,CASSQGPLGQEQYF
TRBD1,NA,TRBV5-1,TRBJ1-5,TGCGCCAGCAGCTTGGGACAGGGGGTTAATCAGCCCCAGCATTTT,CASSLGQGVNQPQHF
TRBD1,NA,TRBV6-6,TRBJ1-5,TGTGCCAGCAGTTTCGACAGGGGCGGCAATCAGCCCCAGCATTTT,CASSFDRGGNQPQHF
TRBD1,NA,TRBV10-3,TRBJ1-2,TGTGCCATGACCGGGACAGAGGGATATTATGAAGGCTACACCTTC,CAMTGTEGYYEGYTF
TRBD2,NA,TRBV7-9,TRBJ2-1,TGTGCCAGCAGCCCCAAATTGGGACTACCCTCCGGATATGAGCAGTTCTTC,CASSPKLGLPSGYEQFF
NA,NA,TRBV2,TRBJ2-5,TGTGCCGAAGAGGTTCAAGAGACCCAGTACTTC,CAEEVQETQYF
NA,medium-sized,TRBV5-4,TRBJ2-1,TGTGCCAGCAGCTTGGGGCTGGACAATGAGCAGTTCTTC,CASSLGLDNEQFF
TRBD1,NA,TRBV15,TRBJ1-5,TGTGCCACCGCACAGGGGTATCAGCCCCAGCATTTT,CATAQGYQPQHF
TRBD1,NA,TRBV13,TRBJ1-1,TGTGCCAGCAGCACATGGACAGGGCCCGAAGCTTTCTTT,CASSTWTGPEAFF
NA,NA,TRBV5-1,TRBJ1-3,TGCGCCAGCAGCCCTCATCGGGAGGGTTTACGTGGAAACACCATATATTTT,CASSPHREGLRGNTIYF
NA,NA,TRBV7-2,TRBJ2-6,TGTGCCAGCAGCTTAGTTGGGGTCTCTGGGGCCAACGTCCTGACTTTC,CASSLVGVSGANVLTF
NA,NA,TRBV2,TRBJ2-7,TGTGCCAGCAGGGACAGCGATTTTAGCTCCTACGAGCAGTACTTC,CASRDSDFSSYEQYF
NA,NA,TRBV30,TRBJ1-5,TGTGCCTGGAGTGTACTTAGTAGCAATCAGCCCCAGCATTTT,CAWSVLSSNQPQHF
NA,few,TRBV19,TRBJ1-5,TGTGCCACCTCCGGGGGCAATCAGCCCCAGCATTTT,CATSGGNQPQHF
NA,once,TRBV6-5,TRBJ2-7,TGTGCCAGCAGTTACCGCGGAGGCTCCTACGAGCAGTACTTC,CASSYRGGSYEQYF
NA,NA,TRBV29-1,TRBJ1-2,TGCAGCGTTGAAACCTGGAACAACTATGGCTACACCTTC,CSVETWNNYGYTF
TRBD1,NA,TRBV13,TRBJ2-7,TGTGCCAGCAGCCTACAGGGGGCTTACGAGCAGTACTTC,CASSLQGAYEQYF
NA,NA,TRBV18,TRBJ2-5,TGTGCCAGCTCACCAGAAAATATGGAGACCCAGTACTTC,CASSPENMETQYF
NA,NA,TRBV5-1,TRBJ2-7,TGCGCCAGCCGAGAAGCGACAGAGAGATCCTACGAGCAGTACTTC,CASREATERSYEQYF
NA,NA,TRBV27,TRBJ2-1,TGTGCCAGCAGTTTAGCTACCTACAATGAGCAGTTCTTC,CASSLATYNEQFF
TRBD1,NA,TRBV7-9,TRBJ2-7,TGTGCCAGCAGCGTGGGACAGAAACCCTACGAGCAGTACTTC,CASSVGQKPYEQYF
NA,NA,TRBV5-6,TRBJ2-1,TGTGCCAGCAGCTTGGCGGGGACCCTCAATGAGCAGTTCTTC,CASSLAGTLNEQFF
TRBD2,NA,TRBV5-5,TRBJ2-7,TGTGCCAGCAGCTCTTTGGGGGGGAGCTCCTACGAGCAGTACTTC,CASSSLGGSSYEQYF
NA,NA,TRBV6-5,TRBJ1-5,TGTGCCAGCAGTAATGGAAGGGCAAGCAATCAGCCCCAGCATTTT,CASSNGRASNQPQHF
NA,NA,TRBV4-3,TRBJ1-2,TGCGCCAGCAGCCCAGCGACGAGGGGCGGCTATGGCTACACCTTC,CASSPATRGGYGYTF
NA,NA,TRBV28,TRBJ1-4,TGTGCCAGCAGATCCATACGGTACCCGAAGGAAAAACTGTTTTTT,CASRSIRYPKEKLFF
NA,once,TRBV13,TRBJ1-2,TGTGCCAGCAGTCCCGGTAGAGCTAACTATGGCTACACCTTC,CASSPGRANYGYTF
NA,NA,TRBV10-3,TRBJ1-1,TGTGCCATCAGTGAACAACCGAGCACTGAAGCTTTCTTT,CAISEQPSTEAFF
NA,few,TRBV13,TRBJ2-7,TGTGCCAGCAGCCAGACGGGAGAGTCCAACTACGAGCAGTACTTC,CASSQTGESNYEQYF
TRBD1,NA,TRBV5-4,TRBJ1-2,TGTGCCAGCAGCTTTCCTACAGGGGAATATGGCTACACCTTC,CASSFPTGEYGYTF
TRBD2,NA,TRBV5-1,TRBJ2-5,TGCGCCAGCAGCGCGACCGGGACTAGCGGGGAGACCCAGTACTTC,CASSATGTSGETQYF
NA,NA,TRBV29-1,TRBJ2-7,TGCAGCGCTGGGGACGTGCCCCAGCACGAGCAGTACTTC,CSAGDVPQHEQYF
NA,NA,TRBV30,TRBJ1-1,TGTGCCTGGAGTACAGGGTGGGACACTGAAGCTTTCTTT,CAWSTGWDTEAFF
NA,NA,TRBV5-5,TRBJ2-7,TGTGCCAGCAGCTTGTACGGATACGAGCAGTACTTC,CASSLYGYEQYF
TRBD1,NA,TRBV7-2,TRBJ1-1,TGTGCCAGCAGCTTTCTAGGGGGCAACACTGAAGCTTTCTTT,CASSFLGGNTEAFF
NA,NA,TRBV7-9,TRBJ2-2,TGTGCCAGCAGCTTATTCGGGGAGCTGTTTTTT,CASSLFGELFF
NA,NA,TRBV21-1,TRBJ2-3,TGTGCCAGCAGCAAGGGGGGTTGGGGGGCAGATACGCAGTATTTT,CASSKGGWGADTQYF
NA,NA,TRBV27,TRBJ1-1,TGTGCCAGCAGTTTAACACACCTTATGAACACTGAAGCTTTCTTT,CASSLTHLMNTEAFF
TRBD1,NA,TRBV11-2,TRBJ1-2,TGTGCCAGCAGCTTAGATCAGGGGGACTATGGCTACACCTTC,CASSLDQGDYGYTF
TRBD2,few,TRBV5-8,TRBJ2-7,TGTGCCAGCAGCTTGCTAGCGGGGGCTCGGCGCGAGCAGTACTTC,CASSLLAGARREQYF
NA,NA,TRBV19,TRBJ1-1,TGTGCCAGTAGTATAACCCACAACACTGAAGCTTTCTTT,CASSITHNTEAFF
NA,NA,TRBV10-3,TRBJ1-3,TGTGCCACCCTAGGGCACCTAACAAACTCTGGAAACACCATATATTTT,CATLGHLTNSGNTIYF